The 14 T cell receptor beta chains below were found in one sample sequenced in a study of T cells expressing NK-cell markers. TCRdb reworked the 5' RACE reads into one entry per CDR3 protein, no DNA. Reported are some 500,000 distinct CDR3 sequences; the ten largest clones contain around 1.4%. Material: blood T cells: a sorted CD56 or NKG2C T cell subset, CD4+ or CD8+ T cells, or bulk PBMC T cells (not recorded which). The receptors were sampled from a woman aged 50 to 60 in good health.

This rearrangement joins TRBV27 to TRBJ2-6. This CDR3 has 16 residues. Germline V gives CDR1 MNHEY, CDR2 SMNVEV (reference sequence). This CDR3 reads CASSLTLSSGANVLTF.

J is TRBJ1-1 and V is TRBV12-3 or TRBV12-4; TCRdb names TRBD1, which stays unverified in the absence of DNA. The CDR3 loop spans 14 amino acids. The CDR3 here is CASSNDRKNTEAFF.

J is TRBJ2-1 and V is TRBV11-3; TCRdb names TRBD2, which stays unverified in the absence of DNA. The CDR3 contains 16 residues. Germline-derived CDR1 and CDR2 are SGHNT and YENEEA. The CDR3: CASSPFLAGSYNEQFF.

The V gene is TRBV27, the J gene TRBJ2-3; the TCRdb D gene call, TRBD2, has no DNA to confirm it. This CDR3 spans 18 amino acids. CDR1 and CDR2 (germline): MNHEY, SMNVEV (reference sequence). The CDR3 is CASNHILRTSGNTDTQYF.

The chain joins TRBV10-2 to TRBJ1-5; TCRdb's assignment of TRBD1 cannot be checked, as there is no DNA. Germline loops: CDR1 WSHSY, CDR2 SAAADI. The CDR3 consists of 16 residues. This chain's CDR3 is CASSNTKDSVARPQHF.

This sequence joins TRBV25-1 and TRBJ2-1; TCRdb's D call of TRBD2 is untestable without DNA. The CDR3 is made up of 17 amino acids. Per the germline V gene, CDR1 is MGHDK and CDR2 is SYGVNS. The chain's CDR3 is CASSEYVGSSGLNEQFF.

The chain couples TRBV10-3 to TRBJ2-5; TCRdb's D gene call, TRBD2, goes unchecked for lack of DNA. The germline gives CDR1 ENHRY, CDR2 SYGVKD. The CDR3 is 13 amino acids. CDR3 sequence: CAISLAGSETQYF.

The V gene is TRBV4-1, the J gene TRBJ2-1; lacking DNA, the TRBD2 call made by TCRdb goes unchecked. Germline values: CDR1 MGHRA, CDR2 YSYEKL. This CDR3 is built from 21 residues. CDR3 sequence: CASSQPLPGLAGGSYDNEQFF.

J is TRBJ2-1 and V is TRBV5-1. This CDR3 comprises 11 residues. Germline assignment: CDR1 SGHRS and CDR2 YFSETQ. CDR3 amino acids: CASRGIGEQFF.

J is TRBJ1-2 and V is TRBV12-5; TCRdb's D gene call, TRBD1, goes unchecked for lack of DNA. CDR3 size: 12 residues. The germline gives CDR1 LGHNT, CDR2 FRNRAP. The CDR3 region is CASGNRVWGYTF.

J is TRBJ2-1 and V is TRBV4-1; TCRdb returns TRBD2, unconfirmable since there is no DNA. The CDR3 covers 14 residues. The germline V gene has CDR1 MGHRA and CDR2 YSYEKL. The CDR3 reads CASSQGLAYDEQFF.

This chain uses TRBV5-1 with TRBJ2-2. The CDR3 sequence is 15 residues long. Germline CDR1 SGHRS, CDR2 YFSETQ. This CDR3 reads CASSLSSKGTGELFF.

This chain joins TRBV28 and TRBJ2-3. The CDR3 sequence is 12 residues long. Germline loops: CDR1 MDHEN, CDR2 SYDVKM. CDR3 amino acids: CASSPQRYTQYF.

The rearrangement links TRBV20-1 to TRBJ1-2. There are 16 residues in the CDR3. The germline CDR1 and CDR2 sequences are DFQATT and SNEGSKA (reference sequence). The CDR3 sequence: CSARDMRQAGGYGYTF.